Listed below are T cell receptor beta chains from one sample, sequenced in a study of blood T cell repertoires in COVID-19. The table came from immunoSEQ multiplex PCR; TCRdb's copy has only in-frame clones and leaves some out. This repertoire shows 130,000 to 150,000 clones, roughly 86% found once; its top ten account for 10%. Sample: peripheral blood. The receptors stem from a man aged 45 to 65 with active or convalescent COVID-19. The CDR3 runs from the conserved cysteine through the conserved F or W. Fields, in order: D gene, J gene, V gene, clone size, CDR3 protein, CDR3 DNA. The D gene is left open where the match is weak. Clone size is stated in some rows and not others, as once, few, many or a class when expanded.

D gene: TRBD2
J gene: TRBJ2-1
V gene: TRBV24-1
clone size: once
CDR3 protein: CATSDRGLAGQQFF
CDR3 DNA: TGTGCCACCAGTGACCGGGGACTAGCGGGGCAGCAGTTCTTC

D gene: TRBD1
J gene: TRBJ1-2
V gene: TRBV19
clone size: .
CDR3 protein: CASRQTGNYGYTF
CDR3 DNA: TGTGCCAGTAGACAGACAGGGAACTATGGCTACACCTTC

D gene: TRBD2
J gene: TRBJ2-1
V gene: TRBV14
clone size: .
CDR3 protein: CASSQDPPAGDRNEQFF
CDR3 DNA: TGTGCCAGCAGCCAAGATCCTCCAGCGGGAGATAGGAATGAGCAGTTCTTC

D gene: TRBD1
J gene: TRBJ1-3
V gene: TRBV19
clone size: .
CDR3 protein: CASSDSDRGGNTIYF
CDR3 DNA: TGTGCCAGTAGCGACTCCGACAGGGGTGGAAACACCATATATTTT

D gene: .
J gene: TRBJ2-1
V gene: TRBV2
clone size: .
CDR3 protein: CASSSRDKKWNEQFF
CDR3 DNA: TGTGCCAGCAGTTCCCGGGACAAGAAGTGGAATGAGCAGTTCTTC

D gene: TRBD1
J gene: TRBJ1-2
V gene: TRBV6-2/TRBV6-3
clone size: .
CDR3 protein: CASSKQGQAFNYGYTF
CDR3 DNA: TGTGCCAGCAGTAAGCAGGGACAGGCTTTCAACTATGGCTACACCTTC

D gene: .
J gene: TRBJ1-6
V gene: TRBV19
clone size: few
CDR3 protein: CASSSWGNNSPLHF
CDR3 DNA: TGTGCCAGTAGTAGCTGGGGCAATAATTCACCCCTCCACTTT

D gene: .
J gene: TRBJ2-2
V gene: TRBV28
clone size: .
CDR3 protein: CASSFLNTGELFF
CDR3 DNA: TGTGCCAGCAGTTTTCTGAACACCGGGGAGCTGTTTTTT

D gene: TRBD2
J gene: TRBJ2-1
V gene: TRBV9
clone size: .
CDR3 protein: CASSPTSGGYNEQFF
CDR3 DNA: TGTGCCAGCAGCCCAACTAGCGGGGGTTACAATGAGCAGTTCTTC

D gene: TRBD1
J gene: TRBJ1-5
V gene: TRBV10-3
clone size: .
CDR3 protein: CAISELDRGPYQPQHF
CDR3 DNA: TGTGCCATCAGTGAGTTGGACAGGGGACCATATCAGCCCCAGCATTTT

D gene: .
J gene: TRBJ1-1
V gene: TRBV16
clone size: .
CDR3 protein: CASSQSKTVAFF
CDR3 DNA: TGTGCCAGCAGCCAATCTAAGACAGTAGCTTTCTTT

D gene: TRBD2
J gene: TRBJ2-3
V gene: TRBV5-1
clone size: once
CDR3 protein: CASSRVPGLADEATSTDTQYF
CDR3 DNA: TGCGCCAGCAGCCGGGTTCCGGGACTAGCGGATGAAGCGACTAGCACAGATACGCAGTATTTT

D gene: .
J gene: TRBJ1-1
V gene: TRBV12-2
clone size: few
CDR3 protein: CASRCITGLGTEAFF
CDR3 DNA: TGTGCAAGTCGCTGCATTACAGGATTAGGCACTGAAGCTTTCTTT

D gene: TRBD1
J gene: TRBJ2-5
V gene: TRBV7-6
clone size: .
CDR3 protein: CASSTIPGTGQETQYF
CDR3 DNA: TGTGCCAGCAGCACAATCCCCGGGACAGGGCAAGAGACCCAGTACTTC

D gene: .
J gene: TRBJ2-1
V gene: TRBV7-3
clone size: .
CDR3 protein: CASSPPGGSRSYNEQFF
CDR3 DNA: TGTGCCAGCAGCCCTCCCGGCGGGTCCCGCTCCTACAATGAGCAGTTCTTC

D gene: TRBD1
J gene: TRBJ1-2
V gene: TRBV30
clone size: .
CDR3 protein: CAWRSGGATLYTF
CDR3 DNA: TGTGCCTGGAGGTCAGGGGGAGCCACCCTCTACACCTTC

D gene: .
J gene: TRBJ2-6
V gene: TRBV19
clone size: .
CDR3 protein: CASSSRGYSGANVLTF
CDR3 DNA: TGTGCCAGTAGTAGCAGAGGGTACTCTGGGGCCAACGTCCTGACTTTC

D gene: .
J gene: TRBJ1-1
V gene: TRBV6-5
clone size: .
CDR3 protein: CASRPSQGKLTEAFF
CDR3 DNA: TGTGCCAGCAGGCCGTCACAGGGAAAATTGACTGAAGCTTTCTTT

D gene: TRBD1
J gene: TRBJ2-5
V gene: TRBV5-6
clone size: .
CDR3 protein: CASSLTGAQETQYF
CDR3 DNA: TGTGCCAGCAGCTTAACAGGGGCCCAAGAGACCCAGTACTTC

D gene: .
J gene: TRBJ1-5
V gene: TRBV2
clone size: .
CDR3 protein: CASIDSFNQPQHF
CDR3 DNA: TGTGCCAGCATCGACAGTTTCAATCAGCCCCAGCATTTT

D gene: .
J gene: TRBJ1-5
V gene: TRBV27
clone size: .
CDR3 protein: CASTVGAGQPQHF
CDR3 DNA: TGTGCCAGCACGGTGGGGGCTGGACAGCCCCAGCATTTT

D gene: .
J gene: TRBJ2-7
V gene: TRBV28
clone size: .
CDR3 protein: CASSSRAGWERPSYEQYF
CDR3 DNA: TGTGCCAGCAGTTCCAGGGCAGGGTGGGAACGACCCTCCTACGAGCAGTACTTC

D gene: TRBD1
J gene: TRBJ2-7
V gene: TRBV9
clone size: once
CDR3 protein: CASSPQDRVHEQYF
CDR3 DNA: TGTGCCAGCAGCCCCCAGGACAGGGTCCACGAGCAGTACTTC

D gene: .
J gene: TRBJ2-3
V gene: TRBV5-1
clone size: .
CDR3 protein: CASSLKLQRRTDTQYF
CDR3 DNA: TGCGCCAGCAGCTTGAAATTGCAGCGGCGCACAGATACGCAGTATTTT

D gene: TRBD1
J gene: TRBJ1-2
V gene: TRBV7-9
clone size: few
CDR3 protein: CASSLDRGGDGYTF
CDR3 DNA: TGTGCCAGCAGCTTAGACAGGGGAGGCGATGGCTACACCTTC

D gene: .
J gene: TRBJ2-7
V gene: TRBV28
clone size: .
CDR3 protein: CASGLMADEQYF
CDR3 DNA: TGTGCCAGCGGACTGATGGCCGACGAGCAGTACTTC

D gene: TRBD2
J gene: TRBJ2-1
V gene: TRBV6-4
clone size: .
CDR3 protein: CASSVTSGTYNEQFF
CDR3 DNA: TGTGCCAGCAGTGTGACTAGCGGAACATACAATGAGCAGTTCTTC

D gene: TRBD1
J gene: TRBJ1-1
V gene: TRBV18
clone size: .
CDR3 protein: CASSPQGANTEAFF
CDR3 DNA: TGTGCCAGCTCACCGCAGGGGGCGAACACTGAAGCTTTCTTT

D gene: TRBD1
J gene: TRBJ2-7
V gene: TRBV28
clone size: .
CDR3 protein: CATGRGTGRREQYF
CDR3 DNA: TGTGCCACTGGCCGCGGGACAGGGAGACGCGAGCAGTACTTC